This T cell receptor beta chain comes out of a study of T cells after yellow fever vaccination. Study-wide findings and caveats: On re-exposure, the response was weaker but peaked faster, at day 5 versus 15.

TCRdb reprocessed the 5' RACE reads with MiXCR, giving one entry per CDR3 protein. The table lists about 170,000 distinct CDR3 sequences, approximately 6.2% of them singletons. Regarding this clonotype: Its antigen is still unknown.

V shed 8 bases, J shed 5 bases, and the junction held 13 bases outside the gene matches. CDR1 and CDR2 (germline): SNHLY, FYNNEI. The CDR3 length is 16 residues. The source material was CD4+ T cells sorted from PBMCs, sampled on the day of the first yellow fever vaccination. The chain joins TRBV2 to TRBJ2-2, with 8 bases that match TRBD2. The receptor comes from a man aged 18-30 years who received the YFV17D yellow fever vaccine. CDR3 in amino acids: CASPDGGGGLTGELFF. In nucleotides, the CDR3 is TGTGCCAGCCCTGACGGGGGGGGCGGGTTGACCGGGGAGCTGTTTTTT.